This entry concerns a single TCR beta chain. The method was immunoSEQ multiplex PCR; TCRdb's version includes in-frame clones alone and lacks a portion of them. Among 98,000 or so clones, about four fifths were seen once, and the ten largest hold about 2%. This sample is drawn from a study of control samples from healthy donors and cancer patients. Germline trimming cut 7 bases from V and 0 bases from J; bases unmatched to any gene: 4. The CDR3 is 16 amino acids. From germline, CDR1 is WSHSY and CDR2 SAAADI. The V gene is TRBV10-2, the J gene TRBJ2-3, with TRBD2 matching over 13 bases. Specimen: blood. The origin of this receptor is a man between 60 and 75 years old in good health. The CDR3 bases are TGCGCCAGCATCGGACTAGCGGGGGCAAGCACAGATACGCAGTATTTT. Protein product: CASIGLAGASTDTQYF.